This is a list of T cell receptor beta chains from one sample in a study of human T cells and chemical hapten exposure. TCRdb re-called the RACE reads with MiXCR, one entry per CDR3 protein. In the table there are 85,000 to 100,000 distinct CDR3 sequences, about a tenth of which are singletons. The material sequenced was whole blood, taken in connection with sensitization to the hapten diphenylcyclopropenone (DPC). The receptors stem from a woman aged 55-70 years with alopecia areata. Some clones in this sample may be carry-over from other donors' samples. Each CDR3 is given without its conserved first and last residue.

CDR3: ASSPWTSGGADETQY
V: TRBV4-2

CDR3: ASSLVARARNQPQH
V: TRBV12-3/TRBV12-4

CDR3: ASSFTGTGEGNTEAF
V: TRBV5-5

CDR3: ASRNQGVTEAF
V: TRBV5-4

CDR3: ASSLVRVGTDTQY
V: TRBV7-8

CDR3: SASGTANTGELF
V: TRBV29-1

CDR3: ASSLVGGAGTDTQY
V: TRBV7-2

CDR3: ASSSGQGGDTQY
V: TRBV7-2

CDR3: ATSDRGGYEQF
V: TRBV24-1

CDR3: AISGSGGQGLYEQY
V: TRBV10-3

CDR3: SARTGTYNSPLH
V: TRBV29-1

CDR3: ASSRGLAIQETQY
V: TRBV19

CDR3: ASSLSSLKAF
V: TRBV7-8

CDR3: ASSRRGRTAENSPLH
V: TRBV5-1

CDR3: ASSLDSLNTEAF
V: TRBV12-3/TRBV12-4

CDR3: ASSSLSYNEQF
V: TRBV27

CDR3: ASSLSPGTLGNEQF
V: TRBV7-3

CDR3: ASSYSQGENTIY
V: TRBV6-5

CDR3: ASSNVGANTGELF
V: TRBV11-2

CDR3: ASSQMTGGYNEQF
V: TRBV3-1

CDR3: ASSPPPGQGANEQF
V: TRBV3-1

CDR3: ASSLFPNEKLF
V: TRBV5-1

CDR3: ASSQASGGAYEQY
V: TRBV5-1

CDR3: SASSLRDRTTYSNQPQH
V: TRBV20-1

CDR3: ASSRNGDALYEQY
V: TRBV7-9

CDR3: ASSVGSSGGADTQY
V: TRBV9

CDR3: ASSLPGQGNSPLH
V: TRBV6-6

CDR3: SVERQADGYT
V: TRBV29-1

CDR3: SVEVGTDGYT
V: TRBV29-1

CDR3: ASSLGQENSPLH
V: TRBV5-1

CDR3: ASSDIRGEQY
V: TRBV6-1

CDR3: ASSHQVPSTDTQY
V: TRBV5-4

CDR3: ASSVGAGGGVETQY
V: TRBV9